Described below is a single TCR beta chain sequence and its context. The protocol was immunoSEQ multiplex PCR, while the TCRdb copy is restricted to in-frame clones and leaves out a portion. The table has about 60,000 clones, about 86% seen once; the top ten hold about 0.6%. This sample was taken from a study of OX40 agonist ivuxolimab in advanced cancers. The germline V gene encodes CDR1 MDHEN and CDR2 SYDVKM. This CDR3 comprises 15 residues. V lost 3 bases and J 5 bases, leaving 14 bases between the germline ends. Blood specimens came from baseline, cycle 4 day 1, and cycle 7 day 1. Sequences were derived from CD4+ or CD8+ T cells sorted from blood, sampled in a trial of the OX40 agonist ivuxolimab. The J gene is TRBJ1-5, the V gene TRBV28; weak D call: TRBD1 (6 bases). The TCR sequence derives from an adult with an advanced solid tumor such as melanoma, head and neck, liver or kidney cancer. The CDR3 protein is CASSLGGALHQPQHF. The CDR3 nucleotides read TGTGCCAGCAGTTTGGGGGGGGCCCTACATCAGCCCCAGCATTTT.